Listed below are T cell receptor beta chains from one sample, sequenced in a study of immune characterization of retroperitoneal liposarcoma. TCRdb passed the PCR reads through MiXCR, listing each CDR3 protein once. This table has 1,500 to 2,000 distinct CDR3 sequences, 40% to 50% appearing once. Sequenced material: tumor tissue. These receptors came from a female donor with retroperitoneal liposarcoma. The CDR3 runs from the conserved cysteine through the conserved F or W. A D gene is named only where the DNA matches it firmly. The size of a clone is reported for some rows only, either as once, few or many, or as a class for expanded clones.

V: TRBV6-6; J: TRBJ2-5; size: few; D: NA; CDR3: CASSYRRTGAPQYF; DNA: TGTGCCAGCAGTTACCGACGCACGGGGGCGCCCCAGTACTTC
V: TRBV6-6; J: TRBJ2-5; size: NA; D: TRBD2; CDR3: CASGREVRETQYF; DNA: TGTGCCAGCGGGCGGGAGGTCCGGGAGACCCAGTACTTC
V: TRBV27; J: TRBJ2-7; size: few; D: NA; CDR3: CASSIPGRGSYNEQYF; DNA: TGTGCCAGCAGTATCCCGGGACGGGGCTCCTACAATGAGCAGTACTTC
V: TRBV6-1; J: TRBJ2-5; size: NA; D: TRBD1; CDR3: CASSPYTGGRQETQYF; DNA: TGTGCCAGCAGCCCTTATACAGGGGGAAGGCAAGAGACCCAGTACTTC
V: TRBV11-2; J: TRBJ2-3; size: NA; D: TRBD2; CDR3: CASSLAGGAPDTQYF; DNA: TGTGCCAGCAGCTTAGCGGGGGGGGCCCCAGATACGCAGTATTTT
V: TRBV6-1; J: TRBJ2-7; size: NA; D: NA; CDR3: CASRPWGPLYEQYF; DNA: TGTGCCAGCAGGCCGTGGGGGCCCCTCTACGAGCAGTACTTC
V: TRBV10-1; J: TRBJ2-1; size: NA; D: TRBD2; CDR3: CASSGGGSYNEQFF; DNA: TGCGCCAGCAGTGGCGGGGGTTCCTACAATGAGCAGTTCTTC
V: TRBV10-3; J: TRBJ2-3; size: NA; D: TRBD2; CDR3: CAISQPGLAPVKADTQYF; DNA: TGTGCCATCAGTCAGCCGGGACTAGCGCCAGTAAAGGCAGATACGCAGTATTTT
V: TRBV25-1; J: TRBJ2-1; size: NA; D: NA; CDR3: CASSESKGYEQFF; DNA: TGTGCCAGCAGTGAATCGAAAGGCTATGAGCAGTTCTTC
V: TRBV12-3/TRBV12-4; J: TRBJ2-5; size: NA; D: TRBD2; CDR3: CASRPGLAGEYQETQYF; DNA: TGTGCCAGCAGGCCGGGACTAGCGGGAGAGTACCAAGAGACCCAGTACTTC
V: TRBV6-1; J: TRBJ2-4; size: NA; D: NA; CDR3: CASRAYSGLEAKNIQYF; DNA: TGTGCCAGCAGGGCCTACTCCGGACTCGAGGCCAAAAACATTCAGTACTTC
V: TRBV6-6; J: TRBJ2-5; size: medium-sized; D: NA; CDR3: CASSYSIGEGAETQYF; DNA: TGTGCCAGCAGTTACTCGATCGGGGAAGGGGCAGAGACCCAGTACTTC
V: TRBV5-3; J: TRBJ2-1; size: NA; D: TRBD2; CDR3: CARNDPLALNEQFF; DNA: TGTGCCAGAAACGACCCACTAGCGCTTAATGAGCAGTTCTTC
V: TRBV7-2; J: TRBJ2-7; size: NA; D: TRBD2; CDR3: CASSFQAGGYEQYF; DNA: TGTGCCAGCAGCTTCCAAGCGGGAGGCTACGAGCAGTACTTC
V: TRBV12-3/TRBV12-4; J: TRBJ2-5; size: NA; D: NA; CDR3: CASSLSTQETQYF; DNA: TGTGCCAGCAGTTTGTCTACCCAAGAGACCCAGTACTTC
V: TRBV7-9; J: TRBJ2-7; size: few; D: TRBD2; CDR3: CASSLGGSRYYEQYF; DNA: TGTGCCAGCAGCTTAGGCGGGAGCCGGTACTACGAGCAGTACTTC
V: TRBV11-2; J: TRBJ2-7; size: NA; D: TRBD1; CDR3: CASSSSLTGHYEQYF; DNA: TGTGCCAGCAGCTCCAGTCTGACAGGGCACTACGAGCAGTACTTC
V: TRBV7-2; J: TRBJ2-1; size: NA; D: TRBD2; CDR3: CASSFPSGSSYNEQFF; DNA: TGTGCCAGCAGCTTTCCTAGCGGGAGCTCCTACAATGAGCAGTTCTTC
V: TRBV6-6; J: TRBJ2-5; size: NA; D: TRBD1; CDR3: CASSNPGQGLFF; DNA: TGTGCCAGCAGTAACCCGGGACAGGGTCTGTTCTTC
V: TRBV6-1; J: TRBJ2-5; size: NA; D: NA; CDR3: CASRRVEEETQYF; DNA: TGTGCCAGCAGGAGGGTTGAGGAAGAGACCCAGTACTTC
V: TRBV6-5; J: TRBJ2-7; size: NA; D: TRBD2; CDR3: CASEREGYEQYF; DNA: TGTGCCAGCGAGCGGGAGGGGTACGAGCAGTACTTC
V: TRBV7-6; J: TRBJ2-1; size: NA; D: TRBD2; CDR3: CASSLESSGGHEQFF; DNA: TGTGCCAGCAGCTTAGAGTCTAGCGGGGGGCATGAGCAGTTCTTC
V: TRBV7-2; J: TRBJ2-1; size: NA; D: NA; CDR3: CASSLGIYEQFF; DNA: TGTGCCAGCAGCTTGGGGATCTACGAGCAGTTCTTC
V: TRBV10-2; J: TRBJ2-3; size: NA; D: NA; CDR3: CASSDTRGGSDTQYF; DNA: TGCGCCAGCAGCGATACTAGAGGAGGGTCAGATACGCAGTATTTT
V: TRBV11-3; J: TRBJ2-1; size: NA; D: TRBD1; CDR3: CASSLEGGNMYNEQFF; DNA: TGTGCCAGCAGCCTAGAAGGGGGCAACATGTACAATGAGCAGTTCTTC
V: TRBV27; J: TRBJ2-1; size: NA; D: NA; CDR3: CASSLSGGIKRPYNEQFF; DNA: TGTGCCAGCAGTTTATCTGGCGGGATTAAAAGGCCCTACAATGAGCAGTTCTTC
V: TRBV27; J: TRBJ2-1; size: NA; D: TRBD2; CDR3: CASSSIVLAGNVQSSYNEQFF; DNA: TGTGCCAGCAGTTCCATAGTACTAGCGGGGAACGTACAGAGCTCCTACAATGAGCAGTTCTTC
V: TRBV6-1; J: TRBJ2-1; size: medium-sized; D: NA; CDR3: CASSPGIGYNEQFF; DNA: TGTGCCAGCAGTCCTGGGATCGGCTACAATGAGCAGTTCTTC
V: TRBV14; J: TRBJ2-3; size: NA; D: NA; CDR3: CASSQNPDLMRGDGTDTQYF; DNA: TGTGCCAGCAGCCAAAATCCGGACCTAATGAGGGGCGATGGCACAGATACGCAGTATTTT
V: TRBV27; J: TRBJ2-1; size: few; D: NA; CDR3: CASSLSDIGRGNEQFF; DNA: TGTGCCAGCAGTTTATCGGACATAGGACGGGGCAATGAGCAGTTCTTC
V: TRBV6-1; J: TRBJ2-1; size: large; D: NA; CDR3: CASSEARGDPYNEQFF; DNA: TGTGCCAGCAGTGAAGCGCGCGGGGACCCCTACAATGAGCAGTTCTTC
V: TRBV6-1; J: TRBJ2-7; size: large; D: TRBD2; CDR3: CASGLALEQYF; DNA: TGTGCCAGCGGACTAGCCCTCGAGCAGTACTTC
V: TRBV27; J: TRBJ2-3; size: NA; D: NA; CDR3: CASSFLDTQYF; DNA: TGTGCCAGCAGTTTTTTGGATACGCAGTATTTT
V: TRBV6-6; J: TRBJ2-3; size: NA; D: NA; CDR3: CASSYSPASPPDTQYF; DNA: TGTGCCAGCAGTTACTCCCCTGCTTCCCCGCCAGATACGCAGTATTTT
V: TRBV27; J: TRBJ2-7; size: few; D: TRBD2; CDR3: CASRGRLAGNYEQYF; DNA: TGTGCCAGCAGGGGTCGACTAGCGGGGAACTACGAGCAGTACTTC
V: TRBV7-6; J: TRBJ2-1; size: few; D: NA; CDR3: CASSFSGFGETQFF; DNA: TGTGCCAGCAGCTTTTCAGGGTTTGGGGAGACCCAGTTCTTC